This is a list of T cell receptor beta chains from one sample in a study of a mutant IDH1 vaccine in newly diagnosed glioma. Their antigens remain unidentified. The data were produced by immunoSEQ multiplex PCR, yet TCRdb's version contains in-frame clones alone and is incomplete. The sample includes some 70,000 clones, 84% of them seen just once. The source was PBMCs, collected from a glioma patient whose treatment included an IDH1 peptide vaccine. All receptors come from a man between 18 and 35 years old with glioma. The CDR3 runs from the conserved cysteine through the conserved F or W. Each record gives: clone size, D gene, J gene, V gene, CDR3 DNA, CDR3 protein. A D gene is named only where the DNA matches it firmly. The listing skips clone size in some rows; elsewhere it reads once, few, many or a size class.

>NA|NA|TRBJ1-5|TRBV5-5
TGTGCCAGCAGTCCCCCTGCCGGAGGGGGCAATCAGCCCCAGCATTTT
CASSPPAGGGNQPQHF
>once|NA|TRBJ1-2|TRBV20-1
TGCAGTGCTAGAGGGACGGCTGGCTACACCTTC
CSARGTAGYTF
>NA|NA|TRBJ2-2|TRBV6-1
TGTGCCAGCAGTGCTTTCTCTGCGGGTTCGAACACCGGGGAGCTGTTTTTT
CASSAFSAGSNTGELFF
>NA|TRBD2|TRBJ2-3|TRBV9
TGTGCCAGCAGCTTGGATCTAGCGGGGGGGCCTGATACGCAGTATTTT
CASSLDLAGGPDTQYF
>NA|NA|TRBJ1-2|TRBV2
TGTGCCAGCAGTTTCGATGCGACGGAATCTTTTGGCTACACCTTC
CASSFDATESFGYTF
>NA|NA|TRBJ1-2|TRBV6-1
TGTGCCAGCAGTGAGGGGAGGGGGGGCGCTTTCTATGGCTACACCTTC
CASSEGRGGAFYGYTF
>few|NA|TRBJ1-1|TRBV7-8
TGTGCCAGCAGCTTTAGGGTTGGTCAGACGAACACTGAAGCTTTCTTT
CASSFRVGQTNTEAFF
>few|TRBD2|TRBJ2-7|TRBV19
TGTGCCAGTAAACCGGGACTAGGGGCCTACGAGCAGTACTTC
CASKPGLGAYEQYF
>NA|NA|TRBJ1-4|TRBV7-2
TGTGCCAGCAGCTCGGGCTGGGCCGCCGGAAAACTGTTTTTT
CASSSGWAAGKLFF
>once|NA|TRBJ2-7|TRBV27
TGTGCCCAGCTCAACAGGGTTGGGGGAGGGAGCCACGAGCAGTACTTC
CAQLNRVGGGSHEQYF
>NA|TRBD1|TRBJ2-3|TRBV10-3
TGTGCCATCAGTTGGACAGGAAGCACAGATACGCAGTATTTT
CAISWTGSTDTQYF
>once|NA|TRBJ1-2|TRBV4-2
TGTGCCAGCAGCCAGGGGGTTTTGGGCTATGGCTACACCTTC
CASSQGVLGYGYTF
>NA|NA|TRBJ2-7|TRBV29-1
TGCAGCGTTGAAGACAGGGGAACCTACGAGCAGTACTTC
CSVEDRGTYEQYF
>NA|NA|TRBJ1-2|TRBV6-5
TGTGCCAGCAGGCAGACGGGCAAATATGGCTACACCTTC
CASRQTGKYGYTF
>NA|TRBD1|TRBJ1-1|TRBV6-1
TGTGCCATCGGACAGGCCGAACTTGAAGCTTTCTTT
CAIGQAELEAFF
>NA|NA|TRBJ2-7|TRBV12-5
TGTGCTAGTGGTTTGGCCGGACTAATCCCCTACGAGCAGTACTTC
CASGLAGLIPYEQYF
>NA|NA|TRBJ2-7|TRBV28
TGTGCCAGCAGTTTATATGCAGGGGATTACTCCTACGAGCAGTACTTC
CASSLYAGDYSYEQYF
>few|NA|TRBJ1-2|TRBV13
TGTGCCAGCAGCTTATTCTCCTATGGCTACACCTTC
CASSLFSYGYTF
>NA|TRBD1|TRBJ2-7|TRBV19
TGTGCCAGTAGTTTTGGACAGGGACACGAGCAGTACTTC
CASSFGQGHEQYF
>NA|NA|TRBJ2-1|TRBV6-5
TGTGCCAGCAGTCCTCTTCCCCCGGGTCGGCAGTTCTTC
CASSPLPPGRQFF
>once|NA|TRBJ1-1|TRBV5-6
TGTGCCAGCAGCTTCGGGCAGGGCGCGTTCGCTGAAGCTTTCTTT
CASSFGQGAFAEAFF
>once|TRBD1|TRBJ2-2|TRBV27
TGTGCCAGCAGTTCGACAGGGCGCGTAAGGAGCGGGGAGCTGTTTTTT
CASSSTGRVRSGELFF
>NA|TRBD1|TRBJ2-7|TRBV13
TGTGCCAGCAGCCTGGGACAGGGCCCCACCCTGATCGAGCAGTACTTC
CASSLGQGPTLIEQYF
>NA|TRBD2|TRBJ2-7|TRBV19
TGTGCCAGTAGTATCAGCGGGGAAGGCTACGAGCAGTACTTC
CASSISGEGYEQYF
>few|NA|TRBJ1-5|TRBV2
TGTGCCAGCAGTGACGGGTATAGCAATCAGCCCCAGCATTTT
CASSDGYSNQPQHF
>NA|TRBD1|TRBJ2-3|TRBV27
TGTGCCAGCAGTTTACAGGGGGCAACAGATACGCAGTATTTT
CASSLQGATDTQYF
>NA|NA|TRBJ1-1|TRBV6-5
TGTGCCAGCAGCCACAGGGAAGGGATGGGCACTGAAGCTTTCTTT
CASSHREGMGTEAFF
>once|TRBD1|TRBJ2-4|TRBV6-5
TGTGCCAGCAGCTCGACAGGGTGGCCAAACATTCAGTACTTC
CASSSTGWPNIQYF
>NA|NA|TRBJ2-7|TRBV19
TGTGCCAGCCAATTGGGACCCCACAAAGGATCCTACGAGCAGTACTTC
CASQLGPHKGSYEQYF
>NA|TRBD1|TRBJ1-2|TRBV5-4
TGTGCCAGCAGCTTGCAGGGGGCCTATGGCTACACCTTC
CASSLQGAYGYTF